This T cell receptor beta chain appears in the sequencing data of a study of tumor-infiltrating lymphocytes in primary liver carcinoma. For the study at large: Patients diagnosed with primary liver carcinoma received treatment through surgical resection. Tissue type made little difference to sample yields of roughly 3.65 to 8 million productive TCRbeta reads.

cDNA specific to TCR beta was made from about 0.45 ug of total RNA, with a constant-region primer employed for priming. A slightly modified ARM-PCR protocol with three nested multiplex PCR rounds produced these TCR beta libraries. A C-beta reverse primer was combined with TRBV1-TRBV30 forward primers in the first two PCR rounds, and each round had roughly 9 cycles. TCRdb re-called the multiplex PCR reads through MiXCR, storing one row per CDR3 protein. In the table there are 250,000 to 400,000 distinct CDR3 sequences, 65% of which are singletons. RNA was extracted from whole blood without cell sorting, alongside germline DNA. General observations from the study: Paired tumor-adjacent and tumor-blood samples overlapped less than tumor region pairs did.

This clonotype was seen a few times. Its antigen is currently unknown. V was clipped by 4 bases and J by 5 bases; unmatched bases: 6. The CDR3 runs 15 residues. Germline assignment: CDR1 SGHRS and CDR2 YFSETQ. The V and J genes are TRBV5-1 and TRBJ2-5; 12 nucleotides align to TRBD1. The material sequenced was peripheral blood. This TCR came from a man aged 35 to 55 with primary liver carcinoma and hepatitis B virus infection. CDR3 in amino acids: CASSTAGTGGETQYF. DNA of the CDR3: TGCGCCAGCAGCACGGCCGGGACAGGGGGCGAGACCCAGTACTTC.